The T cell receptor (beta chain) described here comes from a study of blood T cell repertoires in COVID-19. Using immunoSEQ multiplex PCR, the repertoire was profiled, and TCRdb retains in-frame clones only, with some absent. Seen here are 100,000 to 150,000 clones, about 85% observed once, and the top ten hold about 6.2%. Germline CDR1 is MDHEN and CDR2 is SYDVKM. This CDR3 region has 13 residues. The V end lost 8 bases, the J end lost 0 bases, and 10 bases lay between the germline ends. This sequence was found in a man at least 80 years old with active or convalescent COVID-19. The sequencing input was peripheral blood. V gene TRBV28 combines with J gene TRBJ1-2; TRBD1 is a possible D gene (5 bases). In DNA, the CDR3 is TGTGCCAGCTTGACAGTTTCTAACTATGGCTACACCTTC. Residues: CASLTVSNYGYTF.